This entry lists 13 T cell receptor beta chains sequenced from one sample in a study of PD-1 blockade in classical Hodgkin lymphoma. This table comes from immunoSEQ multiplex PCR, and its TCRdb copy is limited to in-frame clones, with some not included. The sample lists about 6,800 clones, about 60% occurring once. Noted time point: cycle 4 day 1 (C4D1), after 6 weeks of nivolumab. All trial patients relapsed after autologous stem cell transplantation. Isolation of CD8+ T cells from thawed PBMCs used magnetic negative selection. The specimen comprised CD8+ T cells from blood, sampled before the fourth cycle of nivolumab. The receptors come from a human donor with classical Hodgkin lymphoma.

Comments on this clone: This CDR3 is also generated by other DNA sequences in the sample. V and J are TRBV29-1 and TRBJ1-1; D remains unclear. The CDR3 contains 14 residues. Germline V gene lookup returns CDR1 SQVTM and CDR2 ANQGSEA. The V gene lost 0 bases and the J gene lost 6 bases, with 14 bases spanning the gap. The CDR3: CSVEDLGGRAEAFF. CDR3 DNA: TGCAGCGTTGAAGATCTTGGAGGGAGGGCTGAAGCTTTCTTT. Full variable domain (remainder filled in from reference TRBV29-1 and TRBJ1-1): SAVISQKPSRDICQRGTSLTIQCQVDSQVTMMFWYRQQPGQSLTLIATANQGSEATYESGFVIDKFPISRPNLTFSTLTVSNMSPEDSSIYLCSVEDLGGRAEAFFGQGTRLTVV.

V usage is TRBV27 and J usage is TRBJ2-1, with 10 positions matching TRBD2. This CDR3 is 18 amino acids long. V was pared by 5 bases and J by 0 bases, with 10 bases of the junction left unmatched. Per germline, CDR1 MNHEY and CDR2 SMNVEV (reference sequence). The CDR3 sequence: CASSPGTSESGSYNEQFF. CDR3 nucleotide sequence: TGTGCCAGCAGTCCCGGGACTAGCGAGTCTGGCTCCTACAATGAGCAGTTCTTC.

V gene TRBV7-6 combines with J gene TRBJ2-1; tentative D call: TRBD2 (6 bases). V dropped 1 base and J dropped 0 bases, with 10 bases sitting between them. Germline V gene lookup returns CDR1 SGHVS and CDR2 FNYEAQ. This CDR3 spans 16 amino acids. CDR3 sequence: CASSLGGKSSYNEQFF. The CDR3 region has the DNA TGTGCCAGCAGCTTAGGCGGGAAGAGCTCCTACAATGAGCAGTTCTTC.

This chain connects TRBV7-9 to TRBJ2-1, with TRBD2 identical over 9 bases. Germline V gene sequence: CDR1 SEHNR, CDR2 FQNEAQ (reference sequence). This CDR3 spans 18 amino acids. V gave up 4 bases and J gave up 0 bases; unmatched junction bases: 10. The CDR3 loop reads CASSSGTSTGISYNEQFF. The CDR3 bases are TGTGCCAGCAGCTCCGGGACTAGCACTGGCATCTCCTACAATGAGCAGTTCTTC.

The rearrangement links TRBV9 to TRBJ2-7, with 10 bases that match TRBD2. The CDR3 extends over 15 amino acids. The J segment lost 3 bases and the V segment lost 1 base, leaving 4 bases of the junction unmatched. Germline CDR1 is SGDLS and CDR2 is YYNGEE. The DNA for the CDR3 is TGTGCCAGCAGCGTAAGCCTAGCGGGAGTCTACGAGCAGTACTTC. Protein sequence: CASSVSLAGVYEQYF. The complete variable domain, with remaining parts taken from reference TRBV9 and TRBJ2-7, reads DSGVTQTPKHLITATGQRVTLRCSPRSGDLSVYWYQQSLDQGLQFLIQYYNGEERAKGNILERFSAQQFPDLHSELNLSSLELGDSALYFCASSVSLAGVYEQYFGPGTRLTVT.

The chain recombines TRBV19 with TRBJ2-1; no clear D gene. Germline CDR1 and CDR2: LNHDA and SQIVND (reference sequence). The CDR3 covers 14 residues. Trimming removed 3 bases from V and 0 bases from J, with 6 bases in between. The CDR3 DNA reads TGTGCCAGTAGTATGGATCACTCCTACAATGAGCAGTTCTTC. Its protein is CASSMDHSYNEQFF.

As regards this clone: A junction boundary mismatches the germline segment, possibly from a read error. This rearrangement joins TRBV7-3 to TRBJ2-1, with D possibly matching TRBD2 (5 bases). The CDR3 loop spans 15 amino acids. In germline, CDR1 is SGHTA, CDR2 FQGTGA. This chain's CDR3 is CASSVTRSSYNEQFF. CDR3 DNA: TGTGCCAGCAGCGTAACTAGAAGCTCCTACAATGAGCAGTTCTTC.

This clone has more than one count but fewer than ten. The V call is TRBV9, the J call TRBJ2-7; D remains ambiguous. The CDR3 covers 12 residues. Germline loops: CDR1 SGDLS, CDR2 YYNGEE. V dropped 0 bases and J dropped 6 bases, with 7 bases sitting between them. The CDR3, as DNA: TGTGCCAGCAGCGTAGGGGTAGGCGAGCAGTACTTC. This sequence encodes CASSVGVGEQYF. The variable domain in full, completed from reference TRBV9 and TRBJ2-7, reads DSGVTQTPKHLITATGQRVTLRCSPRSGDLSVYWYQQSLDQGLQFLIQYYNGEERAKGNILERFSAQQFPDLHSELNLSSLELGDSALYFCASSVGVGEQYFGPGTRLTVT.

Only a few counts were recorded for this clone. This chain connects TRBV27 to TRBJ2-7; D is uncertain. Germline assignment: CDR1 MNHEY and CDR2 SMNVEV (reference sequence). The CDR3 is 14 residues long. Between the trimmed V and J ends, which lost 2 bases and 3 bases, there was a span of 11 bases. CDR3 protein: CASSLQGQVYEQYF. As DNA, the CDR3 is TGTGCCAGCAGTTTACAAGGGCAGGTCTACGAGCAGTACTTC.

This clone has just a few counts. The chain is built from TRBV5-4 and TRBJ1-1; 12 bases are shared with TRBD1. The CDR3 sequence is 18 residues long. The V segment lost 0 bases and the J segment 1 base; nucleotides outside the gene matches: 7. Germline assignment: CDR1 SGHNT and CDR2 YYREEE (reference sequence). Here the CDR3 reads CASSLGDRGRVGNTEAFF. CDR3 coding DNA: TGTGCCAGCAGCTTGGGGGACAGGGGGCGAGTGGGGAACACTGAAGCTTTCTTT.

J is TRBJ1-1 and V is TRBV5-6; D is perhaps TRBD1 (5 bases). V was pared by 5 bases and J by 2 bases, with 10 bases between. Germline V lookup: CDR1 SGHDT, CDR2 YYEEEE. The CDR3 has 13 amino acids. Written as DNA, the CDR3 is TGTGCCAGCAGGTTTACAGGAAACACTGAAGCTTTCTTT. Translation gives CASRFTGNTEAFF.

This clone was detected only once. The rearrangement links TRBV27 to TRBJ2-7, with unresolved D. V lost 6 bases and J 0 bases, leaving 9 bases between the germline ends. The V gene's germline CDR1 is MNHEY and CDR2 SMNVEV (reference sequence). The CDR3 spans 13 residues. For the CDR3, the DNA is TGTGCCAGCAGACAACTCAACTCCTACGAGCAGTACTTC. Translated: CASRQLNSYEQYF.

The gene calls are TRBV10-3 and TRBJ2-7; TRBD1 agrees at 8 bases. The trim removed 2 bases at V and 0 bases at J, leaving 3 bases unmatched. The CDR3 covers 15 residues. Germline CDR1 and CDR2: ENHRY and SYGVKD. The CDR3 nucleotides read TGTGCCATCAGTGAGCCCGGACAGGGCTCCTACGAGCAGTACTTC. Its protein product is CAISEPGQGSYEQYF.